The 20 T cell receptor beta chains below all came from one sample that was sequenced in a study of blood T cell repertoires in COVID-19 (dated by TCRdb to 2018 to 2020). The library was prepared using the immunoSEQ multiplex PCR assay. Drawn from immuneACCESS, this table holds only the in-frame rearrangements with V and J called that TCRdb kept. Clones are partly lost; checked studies trace under half to an unresolved V gene and leave the rest unexplained. The sample yields around 330,000 clones; 70% to 90% were counted once. Together, the top ten hold 1.5% to 2% of the sample. The material sequenced was peripheral blood. These receptors came from a woman aged 25-40 years with COVID-19, enrolled during active disease.

In this sample, this clone turned up a few times. The chain uses TRBV6-5 and TRBJ1-6; 9 nucleotides line up with TRBD1. V shed 6 bases and J 3 bases; nucleotides not matched to a gene: 3. The germline gives CDR1 MNHEY, CDR2 SVGAGI. The CDR3 consists of 15 residues. The CDR3 coding sequence is TGTGCCAGCAGGATGACAGGGGGCTATAATTCACCCCTCCACTTT. Its translation is CASRMTGGYNSPLHF.

The chain has TRBV30 and TRBJ2-3, with TRBD1 as a possible D gene (6 bases). Trimming pared 2 bases from V and 2 bases from J, leaving 11 bases between. This CDR3 region has 14 residues. Germline CDR1 is GTSNPN and CDR2 is SVGIG (reference sequence). The CDR3 coding sequence is TGTGCCTGGAGTAGGGGGTCGTTCACAGATACGCAGTATTTT. Amino acids: CAWSRGSFTDTQYF.

As to this clone: A junction end diverges from the germline sequence, so it may reflect a read error. The rearrangement links TRBV2 to TRBJ1-1, with 8 bases fitting TRBD1. The CDR3 sequence is 11 residues long. From germline, CDR1 is SNHLY and CDR2 FYNNEI. CDR3 coding DNA: TGTGCCGGCAGGGGGCCCACTGAAGCTTTCTTT. It specifies CAGRGPTEAFF.

This clone was counted a few times. The J gene is TRBJ1-5, the V gene TRBV2; 7 nucleotides agree with TRBD1. This CDR3 region has 15 residues. With V trimmed by 6 bases and J by 4 bases, 9 bases remained unmatched. Germline V lookup: CDR1 SNHLY, CDR2 FYNNEI. The chain's CDR3 is CASSYDRERNQPQHF. The CDR3 DNA follows: TGTGCCAGCAGCTATGACAGGGAGAGGAATCAGCCCCAGCATTTT.

The J gene is TRBJ1-5, the V gene TRBV4-1; unclear D gene. This CDR3 has 13 amino acids. Deletions cut 1 base from V and 7 bases from J, with 8 bases between. CDR1 MGHRA and CDR2 YSYEKL come from the germline V gene. CDR3 sequence (DNA): TGCGCCAGCAGCCAAGGGGTAGCGCAGCCCCAGCATTTT. Amino acids: CASSQGVAQPQHF.

The J gene is TRBJ2-5, the V gene TRBV11-3, with 11 nucleotides matching TRBD1. Germline V gives CDR1 SGHNT, CDR2 YENEEA. The CDR3 contains 15 residues. V was clipped by 5 bases and J by 5 bases; unmatched bases: 7. The CDR3 is CASSQDRGLAETQYF. As DNA, the CDR3 is TGTGCCAGCAGCCAGGACAGGGGGCTAGCGGAGACCCAGTACTTC.

V and J are TRBV6-5 and TRBJ1-2; the D gene is possibly TRBD1 (5 bases). Germline V gene sequence: CDR1 MNHEY, CDR2 SVGAGI. The CDR3 length is 15 residues. Trimming cost V 4 bases and J 2 bases, with 14 bases left between them. CDR3 protein: CASSSTGGSNYGYTF. The CDR3 DNA reads TGTGCCAGCAGTTCAACGGGGGGATCGAACTATGGCTACACCTTC.

The chain links TRBV18 to TRBJ1-1, with TRBD1 as a possible D gene (6 bases). V lost 3 bases, J lost 6 bases, and 8 bases lay in between. CDR3 length equals 12 residues. Germline V lookup: CDR1 KGHSH, CDR2 LQKENI. CDR3 region: CASSPNRAEAFF. The CDR3 nucleotides are TGTGCCAGCTCACCCAACAGGGCTGAAGCTTTCTTT.

The chain combines TRBV3-1 (or the pseudogene TRBV3-2) with TRBJ2-1, with unresolved D. Trimming took off 1 base at V and 8 bases at J, with 9 bases between the two ends. The V gene's germline CDR1 is LGHDT and CDR2 YNNKEL (reference sequence). The CDR3 sequence is 13 residues long. Written as DNA, the CDR3 is TGTGCCAGCAGCCAAGTCGGTCTGGATGAGCAGTTCTTC. Protein: CASSQVGLDEQFF.

The V gene is TRBV28, the J gene TRBJ1-6; D gene ambiguous. Trimming removed 10 bases from V and 7 bases from J, with 14 bases in between. Germline V gene sequence: CDR1 MDHEN, CDR2 SYDVKM. This CDR3 comprises 13 residues. The CDR3 bases are TGTGCCACCCGAACTGAGGTAAATTCACCCCTCCACTTT. This translates into CATRTEVNSPLHF.

The chain uses TRBV11-1 and TRBJ2-1, with 7 bases aligning to TRBD1. The CDR3 loop spans 15 amino acids. V trimming: 5 bases; J trimming: 5 bases; junction bases outside the gene matches: 9. The V gene's germline CDR1 is SGHAT and CDR2 FQDESV (reference sequence). The CDR3 DNA follows: TGTGCCAGCAGCCGGGGACAGAGAAATAACAATGAGCAGTTCTTC. Protein sequence: CASSRGQRNNNEQFF.

Concerning this clone itself: Other DNA variants within this sample encode the same CDR3. The rearrangement links TRBV29-1 to TRBJ1-2, with 9 bases fitting TRBD1. The CDR3 has 13 amino acids. Trimming removed 5 bases from V and 4 bases from J; junction bases left unmatched: 5. The germline V gene has CDR1 SQVTM and CDR2 ANQGSEA. The CDR3 DNA is TGCAGCGTTCCACAGGGGGCAGGCTATGGCTACACCTTC. Its translation is CSVPQGAGYGYTF.

In this sample, this clone turned up a few times. The V gene is TRBV7-9, the J gene TRBJ1-3; D ambiguous. Trimming took off 4 bases at V and 10 bases at J, with 20 bases between the two ends. This CDR3 comprises 15 residues. Per germline, CDR1 SEHNR and CDR2 FQNEAQ (reference sequence). The CDR3 region is CASSYSPGKLATIYF. CDR3 sequence (DNA): TGTGCCAGCAGCTATTCTCCCGGGAAATTGGCGACCATATATTTT.

V and J are TRBV19 and TRBJ1-4; D remains ambiguous. CDR3 length: 16 amino acids. The germline V gene encodes CDR1 LNHDA and CDR2 SQIVND (reference sequence). V was cut by 4 bases and J by 0 bases, with 12 bases left in between. As DNA, the CDR3 is TGTGCCAGTAGTAAGAACAGTGTTGCAACTAATGAAAAACTGTTTTTT. Its protein product is CASSKNSVATNEKLFF.

J is TRBJ1-4 and V is TRBV5-1; TRBD1 matches 9 bases. This CDR3 has 15 amino acids. V was clipped by 4 bases and J by 5 bases; unmatched bases: 6. Germline V gene sequence: CDR1 SGHRS, CDR2 YFSETQ. The CDR3 DNA sequence: TGCGCCAGCAGCGACCAGGACAGGGGAAATGAAAAACTGTTTTTT. Translated: CASSDQDRGNEKLFF.

The rearrangement joins TRBV25-1 to TRBJ1-2; D is uncertain. The CDR3 runs to 12 residues. Germline V gene data show CDR1 as MGHDK and CDR2 as SYGVNS. The V end was cut by 5 bases, the J end by 1 base, with 5 bases between. CDR3: CASSNINYGYTF. DNA for the CDR3: TGTGCCAGCAGTAACATTAACTATGGCTACACCTTC.

The V gene is TRBV5-1, the J gene TRBJ1-2, with 10 bases aligning to TRBD1. V lost 4 bases to trimming and J lost 0 bases; unmatched junction nucleotides: 9. The CDR3 contains 17 residues. Per germline, CDR1 SGHRS and CDR2 YFSETQ. DNA for the CDR3: TGCGCCAGCAGCCCAGGACAGGGGGGAAAACCTAACTATGGCTACACCTTC. Translation: CASSPGQGGKPNYGYTF.

This chain uses TRBV6-2 or TRBV6-3 with TRBJ1-6; TRBD1 might be the D (6 bases). V was shortened by 6 bases and J by 4 bases, with 16 bases between the two germline ends. The CDR3 sequence is 16 residues long. Germline V gene lookup returns CDR1 MNHEY and CDR2 SVGEGT. The CDR3: CASSLGGQPYNSPLHF. The CDR3 region has the DNA TGTGCCAGCAGCCTGGGCGGACAGCCGTATAATTCACCCCTCCACTTT.

This clone was observed a single time. The V call is TRBV11-2, the J call TRBJ1-1; D is unclear. With 0 bases removed from V and 2 bases from J, the gap between germline ends came to 4 bases. The germline V gene encodes CDR1 SGHAT and CDR2 FQNNGV. The CDR3 is made up of 13 amino acids. As DNA, the CDR3 is TGTGCCAGCAGCTTAGACAGAAACACTGAAGCTTTCTTT. This sequence encodes CASSLDRNTEAFF.

This clone was seen a handful of times. This chain links TRBV27 with TRBJ1-4, with 12 bases aligning to TRBD1. This CDR3 spans 16 amino acids. V lost 5 bases and J lost 7; bases outside the gene matches: 8. CDR1 MNHEY and CDR2 SMNVEV come from the germline V gene (reference sequence). DNA of the CDR3: TGTGCCAGCAGTCACCAGGGACAGGGGGCGCGTGAAAAACTGTTTTTT. Its protein product is CASSHQGQGAREKLFF. Full variable domain (outside the CDR3, taken from reference TRBV27 and TRBJ1-4): EAQVTQNPRYLITVTGKKLTVTCSQNMNHEYMSWYRQDPGLGLRQIYYSMNVEVTDKGDVPEGYKVSRKEKRNFPLILESPSPNQTSLYFCASSHQGQGAREKLFFGSGTQLSVL.